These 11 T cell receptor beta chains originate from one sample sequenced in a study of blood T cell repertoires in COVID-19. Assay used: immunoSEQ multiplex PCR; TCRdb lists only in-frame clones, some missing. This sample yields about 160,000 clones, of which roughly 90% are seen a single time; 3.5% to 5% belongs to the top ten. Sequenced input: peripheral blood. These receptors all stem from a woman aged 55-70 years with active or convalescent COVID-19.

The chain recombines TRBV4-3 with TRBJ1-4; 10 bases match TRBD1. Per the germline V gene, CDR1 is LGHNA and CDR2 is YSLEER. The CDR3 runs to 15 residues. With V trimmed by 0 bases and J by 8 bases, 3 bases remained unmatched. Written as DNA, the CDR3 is TGCGCCAGCAGCCAAGAGGGACAGGGGCAGGAAAAACTGTTTTTT. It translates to CASSQEGQGQEKLFF.

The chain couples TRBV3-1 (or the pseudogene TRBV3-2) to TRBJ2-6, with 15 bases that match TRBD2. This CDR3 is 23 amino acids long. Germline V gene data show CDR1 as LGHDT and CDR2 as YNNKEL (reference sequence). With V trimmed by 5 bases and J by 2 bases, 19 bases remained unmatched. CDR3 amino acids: CASSFKTSGLAGGRSAGANVLTF. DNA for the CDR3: TGTGCCAGCAGCTTTAAGACTTCAGGACTAGCGGGGGGGCGAAGTGCTGGGGCCAACGTCCTGACTTTC.

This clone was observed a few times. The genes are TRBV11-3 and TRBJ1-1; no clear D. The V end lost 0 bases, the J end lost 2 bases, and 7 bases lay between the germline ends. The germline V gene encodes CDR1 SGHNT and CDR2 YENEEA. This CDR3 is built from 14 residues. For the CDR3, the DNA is TGTGCCAGCAGCTTAGATTCGGGAAACACTGAAGCTTTCTTT. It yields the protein CASSLDSGNTEAFF. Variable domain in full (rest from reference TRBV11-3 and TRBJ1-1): EAGVVQSPRYKIIEKKQPVAFWCNPISGHNTLYWYLQNLGQGPELLIRYENEEAVDDSQLPKDRFSAERLKGVDSTLKIQPAELGDSAVYLCASSLDSGNTEAFFGQGTRLTVV.

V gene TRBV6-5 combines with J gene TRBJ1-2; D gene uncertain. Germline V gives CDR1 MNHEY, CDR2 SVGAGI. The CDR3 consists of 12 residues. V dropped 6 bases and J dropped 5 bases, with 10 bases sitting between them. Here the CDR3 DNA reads TGTGCCAGCAGGTCAGGCGATTATGGCTACACCTTC. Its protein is CASRSGDYGYTF.

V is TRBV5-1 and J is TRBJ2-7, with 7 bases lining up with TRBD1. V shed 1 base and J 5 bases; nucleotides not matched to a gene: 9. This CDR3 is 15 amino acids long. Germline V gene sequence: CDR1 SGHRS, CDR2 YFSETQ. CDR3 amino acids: CASSLQVTGIHEQYF. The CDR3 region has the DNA TGCGCCAGCAGCTTGCAGGTGACAGGGATCCACGAGCAGTACTTC.

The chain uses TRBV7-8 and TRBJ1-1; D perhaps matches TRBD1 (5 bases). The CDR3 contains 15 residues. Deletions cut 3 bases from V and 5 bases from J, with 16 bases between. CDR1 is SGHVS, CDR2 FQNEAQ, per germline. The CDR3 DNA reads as TGTGCCAGCAGCTTGACCGCGGAGGGGATAACTGAAGCTTTCTTT. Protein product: CASSLTAEGITEAFF. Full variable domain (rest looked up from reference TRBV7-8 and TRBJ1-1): GAGVSQSPRYKVAKRGQDVALRCDPISGHVSLFWYQQALGQGPEFLTYFQNEAQLDKSGLPSDRFFAERPEGSVSTLKIQRTQQEDSAVYLCASSLTAEGITEAFFGQGTRLTVV.

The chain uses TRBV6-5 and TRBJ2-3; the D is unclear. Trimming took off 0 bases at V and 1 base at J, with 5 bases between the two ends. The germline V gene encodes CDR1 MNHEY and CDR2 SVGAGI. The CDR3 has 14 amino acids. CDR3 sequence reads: CASSYSVGTDTQYF. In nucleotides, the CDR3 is TGTGCCAGCAGTTACTCGGTAGGCACAGATACGCAGTATTTT.

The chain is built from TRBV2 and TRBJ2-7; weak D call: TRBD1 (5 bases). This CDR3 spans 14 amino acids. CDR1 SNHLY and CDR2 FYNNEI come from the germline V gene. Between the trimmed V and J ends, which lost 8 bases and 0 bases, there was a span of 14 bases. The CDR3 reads CASLTEAGSYEQYF. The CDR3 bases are TGTGCCAGCCTGACAGAAGCAGGCTCCTACGAGCAGTACTTC.

DNA of the CDR3: TGTGCCAGCAGCACAAACACAGGACAGCAGTTCTTC. It encodes CASSTNTGQQFF. The J gene is TRBJ2-1, the V gene TRBV7-2; a possible D gene is TRBD1 (5 bases). Germline-derived CDR1 and CDR2 are SGHTA and FQGNSA. The CDR3 runs 12 residues. V was shortened by 5 bases and J by 11 bases, with 13 bases between the two germline ends.

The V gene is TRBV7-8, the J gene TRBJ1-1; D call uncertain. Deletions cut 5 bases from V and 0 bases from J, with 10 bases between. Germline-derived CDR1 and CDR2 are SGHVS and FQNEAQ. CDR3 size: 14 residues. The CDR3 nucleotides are TGTGCCAGCAGCGTCCAGGAACTGAACACTGAAGCTTTCTTT. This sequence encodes CASSVQELNTEAFF.

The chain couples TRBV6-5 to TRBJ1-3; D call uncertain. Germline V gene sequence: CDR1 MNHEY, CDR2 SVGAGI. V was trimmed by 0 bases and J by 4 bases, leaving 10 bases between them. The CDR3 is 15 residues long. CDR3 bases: TGTGCCAGCAGTTACTCGTCGGGTCCGGGAAACACCATATATTTT. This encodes CASSYSSGPGNTIYF.